The 10 T cell receptor beta chains given below trace back to one sample, sequenced in a study of CD8 T cells in ankylosing spondylitis. TCRdb fed the 5' RACE reads into MiXCR, producing one record per CDR3 protein. The table lists under 550,000 distinct CDR3 sequences, 25% to 30% of them singletons, with 0.89% in the top ten. Points from the study as a whole: Ankylosing spondylitis blood appeared to carry a characteristic TCR beta motif of roughly 8 highly homologous variants.

No cognate antigen is known for these TCRs. Sequenced input: blood, either unsorted or a sorted T cell fraction (not recorded which). These receptors were taken from a male donor with ankylosing spondylitis.

This clonotype was observed a few times. The chain has TRBV7-2 and TRBJ1-5; D not certain. The CDR3 is 15 amino acids. CDR1 is SGHTA, CDR2 FQGNSA, per germline. Trimming removed 2 bases from V and 4 bases from J, with 12 bases in between. CDR3 protein: CASSLQSDGNQPQHF. Here the CDR3 DNA reads TGTGCCAGCAGCTTACAGTCTGACGGAAATCAGCCCCAGCATTTT.

This clonotype was detected only a few times. The chain uses TRBV7-8 and TRBJ2-1; D is unclear. Germline V gives CDR1 SGHVS, CDR2 FQNEAQ. CDR3 length: 16 amino acids. V lost 1 base, J lost 5 bases, and 15 bases lay in between. CDR3 DNA: TGTGCCAGCAGCTTAGGCAGGTGGGAAACGAACAATGAGCAGTTCTTC. It codes for CASSLGRWETNNEQFF.

The genes are TRBV20-1 and TRBJ2-7; 7 bases map to TRBD2. Germline V gives CDR1 DFQATT, CDR2 SNEGSKA (reference sequence). Trimming cost V 5 bases and J 5 bases; bases outside gene matches: 9. This CDR3 has 13 residues. The CDR3 is CSAQGGPLNEQYF. In DNA, the CDR3 is TGCAGTGCTCAGGGAGGGCCCCTGAACGAGCAGTACTTC.

The chain has TRBV3-1 and TRBJ2-3; the D gene is possibly TRBD2 (6 bases). CDR1 and CDR2 from the germline V gene are LGHDT and YNNKEL (reference sequence). Trimming pared 4 bases from V and 0 bases from J, leaving 14 bases between. The CDR3 covers 16 residues. The CDR3 sequence is CASSPITSRSTDTQYF. The CDR3 nucleotides are TGTGCCAGCAGCCCCATTACTAGCCGCAGCACAGATACGCAGTATTTT.

This clonotype has only a few counts. The chain recombines TRBV24-1 with TRBJ1-2; TRBD1 matches 8 bases. Germline CDR1 is KGHDR and CDR2 is SFDVKD. V was clipped by 7 bases and J by 5 bases; unmatched bases: 2. The length of the CDR3 is 12 residues. Here the CDR3 DNA reads TGTGCCACCAGCGACAGGGGATATGGCTACACCTTC. This codes for CATSDRGYGYTF.

The table lists this clonotype with a few counts. V usage is TRBV5-1 and J usage is TRBJ1-2; D remains unclear. In germline, CDR1 is SGHRS, CDR2 YFSETQ. Trimming cost V 1 base and J 3 bases, with 7 bases left between them. This CDR3 has 13 amino acids. CDR3 nucleotide sequence: TGCGCCAGCAGCTTGAGTCAGTACTATGGCTACACCTTC. It encodes CASSLSQYYGYTF.

V is TRBV6-5 and J is TRBJ1-2; 7 nucleotides match TRBD1. There are 14 residues in the CDR3. CDR1 and CDR2 from the germline V gene are MNHEY and SVGAGI. Losses at the gene ends were 4 bases for V and 7 bases for J; bases not matched to a gene: 9. This CDR3 reads CASSSAGQRFGYTF. DNA for the CDR3: TGTGCCAGCAGTTCGGCGGGACAGCGCTTTGGCTACACCTTC.

The table lists this clonotype with a few counts. The V gene is TRBV20-1, the J gene TRBJ2-1; either TRBD1 or TRBD2 may supply D (5 bases each). CDR1 DFQATT and CDR2 SNEGSKA come from the germline V gene (reference sequence). The CDR3 runs to 12 residues. The germline V and J ends were trimmed by 4 bases and 6 bases, with 10 bases remaining between them. CDR3 sequence (DNA): TGCAGTGCTATCCGGGACCCCAATGAGCAGTTCTTC. Encoded protein: CSAIRDPNEQFF.

The gene calls are TRBV12-3 or TRBV12-4 and TRBJ2-6; D is uncertain. Between the trimmed V and J ends, which lost 4 bases and 0 bases, there was a span of 4 bases. The CDR3 loop spans 14 amino acids. The CDR3 nucleotides are TGTGCCAGCAGTTACTCCTCTGGGGCCAACGTCCTGACTTTC. This translates into CASSYSSGANVLTF.

In this sample, this clonotype turned up once. This rearrangement joins TRBV5-1 to TRBJ1-1; D is uncertain. The CDR3 length is 14 residues. Per the germline V gene, CDR1 is SGHRS and CDR2 is YFSETQ. V lost 0 bases and J 1 base, leaving 7 bases between the germline ends. The DNA of the CDR3 is TGCGCCAGCAGCTTGGAGCCCGGGAACACTGAAGCTTTCTTT. Protein sequence: CASSLEPGNTEAFF.